The 27 T cell receptor beta chains below come from one sample, sequenced in a study of cytomegalovirus exposure and HLA in healthy donors. Repertoires were generated with immunoSEQ multiplex PCR, while TCRdb's copy carries only in-frame clones and drops some. The table has 330,000 or so clones, about nine tenths seen once. The sequenced material came from PBMCs. These receptors all come from a woman aged 18-29 years in good health and CMV-seronegative.

The chain is built from TRBV27 and TRBJ1-4; TRBD1 matches at 11 bases. The J segment lost 5 bases and the V segment lost 6 bases, leaving 2 bases of the junction unmatched. This CDR3 spans 14 amino acids. The germline V gene encodes CDR1 MNHEY and CDR2 SMNVEV (reference sequence). CDR3 in amino acids: CASRRTGGNEKLFF. In nucleotides, the CDR3 is TGTGCCAGCAGACGGACAGGGGGCAATGAAAAACTGTTTTTT.

The chain couples TRBV7-6 to TRBJ2-2, with D perhaps matching TRBD2 (5 bases). The CDR3 length is 18 residues. Trimming removed 1 base from V and 1 base from J, with 16 bases in between. Germline V gene data show CDR1 as SGHVS and CDR2 as FNYEAQ. CDR3 nucleotides: TGTGCCAGCAGCTTAGTTGCCCCGGGGTCCTGGAACACCGGGGAGCTGTTTTTT. This codes for CASSLVAPGSWNTGELFF.

The V gene is TRBV6-6, the J gene TRBJ1-2; the D is unclear. The CDR3 consists of 14 residues. CDR1 is MNHNY and CDR2 is SVGAGI in the germline V gene (reference sequence). V was shortened by 5 bases and J by 4 bases, with 14 bases between the two germline ends. The CDR3 is CASSGRTGPYGYTF. The CDR3 DNA is TGTGCCAGCAGTGGGAGGACCGGCCCCTATGGCTACACCTTC.

The chain links TRBV7-2 to TRBJ2-5; 9 bases are a match to TRBD2. The germline gives CDR1 SGHTA, CDR2 FQGNSA. CDR3 length: 16 amino acids. The J segment lost 3 bases and the V segment lost 1 base, leaving 6 bases of the junction unmatched. CDR3 sequence (DNA): TGTGCCAGCAGCTTAGGGTCTAGCGGGGAAGAAGAGACCCAGTACTTC. Its protein product is CASSLGSSGEEETQYF. The whole variable domain, filled in from reference TRBV7-2 and TRBJ2-5, reads GAGVSQSPSNKVTEKGKDVELRCDPISGHTALYWYRQSLGQGLEFLIYFQGNSAPDKSGLPSDRFSAERTGGSVSTLTIQRTQQEDSAVYLCASSLGSSGEEETQYFGPGTRLLVL.

J is TRBJ2-7 and V is TRBV7-2; tentatively, D is TRBD1 (6 bases). The V end lost 3 bases, the J end lost 5 bases, and 14 bases lay between the germline ends. Germline CDR1 is SGHTA and CDR2 is FQGNSA. This CDR3 comprises 14 residues. The CDR3 reads CASSLSTGWNEQYF. The CDR3 coding sequence is TGTGCCAGCAGCTTGTCGACAGGTTGGAACGAGCAGTACTTC.

The rearrangement uses TRBV4-2 and TRBJ2-7; TRBD2 is a possible D gene (5 bases). Germline loops: CDR1 LGHNA, CDR2 YNFKEQ. V was shortened by 1 base and J by 1 base, with 14 bases between the two germline ends. The CDR3 contains 16 residues. CDR3: CASSQASSWDSYEQYF. CDR3 nucleotides: TGTGCCAGCAGCCAAGCGTCTAGCTGGGATTCCTACGAGCAGTACTTC.

The chain carries TRBV18 and TRBJ2-1, with 8 bases identical to TRBD2. The CDR3 loop spans 15 amino acids. V lost 6 bases, J lost 2 bases, and 6 bases stayed unmatched. The germline V gene has CDR1 KGHSH and CDR2 LQKENI. In DNA form, the CDR3 reads TGTGCCAGCTCCCCTACTAGCGGAACCTACAATGAGCAGTTCTTC. Translating it yields CASSPTSGTYNEQFF. Together with reference TRBV18 and TRBJ2-1, the CDR3 gives the full variable domain: NAGVMQNPRHLVRRRGQEARLRCSPMKGHSHVYWYRQLPEEGLKFMVYLQKENIIDESGMPKERFSAEFPKEGPSILRIQQVVRGDSAAYFCASSPTSGTYNEQFFGPGTRLTVL.

CDR3 DNA: TGTGCCAGCAGGCGGGACCCCTACGAGCAGTACTTC. It codes for CASRRDPYEQYF. The genes are TRBV28 and TRBJ2-7; the D gene is possibly TRBD2 (6 bases). The CDR3 runs 12 residues. The germline V gene has CDR1 MDHEN and CDR2 SYDVKM. The V and J ends lost 6 bases and 2 bases respectively, with 8 bases between them.

The chain joins TRBV2 to TRBJ2-1, with 12 bases identical to TRBD1. Unmatched junction bases numbered 4, after V lost 4 bases and J lost 6 bases. The CDR3 extends over 15 amino acids. Germline CDR1 SNHLY, CDR2 FYNNEI. CDR3 DNA: TGTGCCAGCAGTGTGCGGGACAGGGGGCCCAATGAGCAGTTCTTC. This sequence encodes CASSVRDRGPNEQFF.

The CDR3 DNA reads TGTGCCAGCAGCAGATACAGGGACGAAAGAAACACCATATATTTT. This translates into CASSRYRDERNTIYF. This sequence joins TRBV4-2 and TRBJ1-3; a weak D match, TRBD1 (6 bases). Deletions cut 5 bases from V and 5 bases from J, with 16 bases between. The CDR3 has 15 amino acids. Germline lookup yields CDR1 LGHNA and CDR2 YNFKEQ.

V gene TRBV29-1 combines with J gene TRBJ2-7; a weak D match, TRBD2 (5 bases). V was cut by 2 bases and J by 0 bases, with 11 bases left in between. The length of the CDR3 is 14 residues. Per the germline V gene, CDR1 is SQVTM and CDR2 is ANQGSEA. For the CDR3, the DNA is TGCAGCGTTGAAATCGAGGGCTTCTCCTACGAGCAGTACTTC. It encodes CSVEIEGFSYEQYF.

The V gene is TRBV9, the J gene TRBJ1-1; D is uncertain. Deletions cut 4 bases from V and 4 bases from J, with 14 bases between. The CDR3 is made up of 14 amino acids. Germline CDR1 is SGDLS and CDR2 is YYNGEE. The CDR3 is CASSSAQAITEAFF. CDR3 DNA: TGTGCCAGCAGCTCCGCTCAAGCGATCACTGAAGCTTTCTTT.

The V gene is TRBV29-1, the J gene TRBJ1-1; 7 nucleotides line up with TRBD1. In germline, CDR1 is SQVTM, CDR2 ANQGSEA. The CDR3 extends over 12 amino acids. The CDR3 protein is CTGQAQNTEAFF. The CDR3, as DNA: TGCACCGGACAGGCCCAGAACACTGAAGCTTTCTTT.

The rearrangement links TRBV29-1 to TRBJ2-1; 9 bases align to TRBD2. The CDR3 is made up of 15 amino acids. V shed 0 bases, J shed 7 bases, and the junction held 7 bases outside the gene matches. Germline V gene data show CDR1 as SQVTM and CDR2 as ANQGSEA. CDR3 region: CSVEDTAGGGNEQFF. The DNA for the CDR3 is TGCAGCGTTGAAGATACAGCGGGAGGTGGGAATGAGCAGTTCTTC.

The CDR3 region has the DNA TGTGCCAGCAGCCTACAGAAAGGACAGCAAGAGACCCAGTACTTC. It translates to CASSLQKGQQETQYF. V is TRBV7-2 and J is TRBJ2-5, with TRBD1 as a possible D gene (6 bases). CDR1 SGHTA and CDR2 FQGNSA come from the germline V gene. The CDR3 covers 15 residues. V lost 5 bases to trimming and J lost 2 bases, with 15 bases between them.

In its sample, this clone was seen once. The V gene is TRBV2, the J gene TRBJ2-5; 7 bases align to TRBD1. CDR3 length: 15 amino acids. With V trimmed by 2 bases and J by 5 bases, 8 bases remained unmatched. Germline V gene data show CDR1 as SNHLY and CDR2 as FYNNEI. CDR3 sequence reads: CASSEREGAWETQYF. The DNA of the CDR3 is TGTGCCAGCAGTGAAAGAGAGGGGGCCTGGGAGACCCAGTACTTC.

The V gene is TRBV4-3, the J gene TRBJ2-1; no clear D gene. Per the germline V gene, CDR1 is LGHNA and CDR2 is YSLEER. The CDR3 runs to 13 residues. V dropped 4 bases and J dropped 5 bases, with 9 bases sitting between them. The CDR3 DNA sequence: TGCGCCAGCAGCCCCCCGCGGAACAATGAGCAGTTCTTC. It is translated as CASSPPRNNEQFF.

This sequence joins TRBV7-6 and TRBJ2-5; TRBD2 matches 7 bases. The CDR3 is 15 residues long. Trimming took 3 bases from V and 5 from J; bases not matched to a gene: 9. The germline V gene has CDR1 SGHVS and CDR2 FNYEAQ. The CDR3 region has the DNA TGTGCCAGCAGCTTGAGCGGGATGCCCTTTGAGACCCAGTACTTC. It translates to CASSLSGMPFETQYF.

The V gene is TRBV6-5, the J gene TRBJ1-2; a weak D match, TRBD1 (5 bases). Looked up from germline, CDR1 is MNHEY and CDR2 is SVGAGI. This CDR3 is 13 amino acids long. V lost 5 bases, J lost 3 bases, and 10 bases lay in between. CDR3 DNA: TGTGCCAGCAGTCCCCGACAGTACTATGGCTACACCTTC. Amino acid sequence: CASSPRQYYGYTF.

This chain uses TRBV13 with TRBJ2-3; D may be TRBD2 (5 bases). Trimming removed 5 bases at V and 1 base at J, with 16 bases between. The CDR3 is 16 amino acids. Germline V CDR1 and CDR2: PRHDT, FYEKMQ (reference sequence). The DNA for the CDR3 is TGTGCCAGCAGCCCCGAGTTGAGCGGTCGCACAGATACGCAGTATTTT. Residues: CASSPELSGRTDTQYF.

This chain links TRBV27 with TRBJ2-5; D is ambiguous. The CDR3 has 11 residues. Trimming removed 4 bases from V and 3 bases from J, with 3 bases in between. CDR1 is MNHEY and CDR2 is SMNVEV in the germline V gene (reference sequence). CDR3 region: CASSSEETQYF. The CDR3 bases are TGTGCCAGCAGTTCTGAAGAGACCCAGTACTTC.

The chain recombines TRBV18 with TRBJ1-1, with D possibly being TRBD1 (5 bases). The ends were cut back, 3 bases at V and 2 bases at J, with 13 bases in the middle. Germline V CDR1 and CDR2: KGHSH, LQKENI. CDR3 size: 15 residues. In DNA form, the CDR3 reads TGTGCCAGCTCACCTGCGGGGGGAGGCAACACTGAAGCTTTCTTT. It yields the protein CASSPAGGGNTEAFF.

The V gene is TRBV5-1, the J gene TRBJ1-3; D possibly corresponds to TRBD1 (5 bases). Germline values: CDR1 SGHRS, CDR2 YFSETQ. CDR3 length: 16 amino acids. Trimming shortened V by 4 bases and J by 4 bases, and 18 bases separated the two germline ends. As DNA, the CDR3 is TGCGCCAGCAGCGACGCAGAAGAGAGGACAGGAAACACCATATATTTT. This translates into CASSDAEERTGNTIYF.

The chain links TRBV9 to TRBJ2-1; D is possibly TRBD2 (6 bases). Per the germline V gene, CDR1 is SGDLS and CDR2 is YYNGEE. V dropped 1 base and J dropped 9 bases, with 17 bases sitting between them. The CDR3 consists of 15 residues. The CDR3 sequence: CASSVISGTPGEQFF. DNA for the CDR3: TGTGCCAGCAGCGTAATTAGCGGAACTCCGGGTGAGCAGTTCTTC.

This clone was detected once. The CDR3 loop reads CASSLSYSTYEQYF. CDR3 nucleotides: TGCGCCAGCAGCCTTAGCTATTCTACCTACGAGCAGTACTTC. The V gene is TRBV5-1, the J gene TRBJ2-7; D is undetermined. Germline CDR1 is SGHRS and CDR2 is YFSETQ. Between the trimmed V and J ends, which lost 4 bases and 2 bases, there was a span of 13 bases. The CDR3 totals 14 residues.

V gene TRBV5-1 combines with J gene TRBJ2-3; TRBD2 matches 10 bases. CDR1 is SGHRS and CDR2 is YFSETQ in the germline V gene. The junction had 7 bases not matched to a gene; V was cut back by 3 bases and J by 6 bases. The CDR3 runs to 15 residues. CDR3: CASSSGTSVQDTQYF. CDR3 DNA: TGCGCCAGCAGCTCCGGGACTAGCGTGCAGGATACGCAGTATTTT.

The gene calls are TRBV2 and TRBJ2-2; 8 bases match TRBD1. The CDR3 contains 16 residues. J gave up 4 bases and V 8 bases, and 12 bases lay outside the gene matches. Germline CDR1 is SNHLY and CDR2 is FYNNEI. The CDR3 protein is CASGPGGYRGTGELFF. The CDR3 DNA reads TGTGCCAGCGGGCCAGGGGGCTATCGGGGCACCGGGGAGCTGTTTTTT.